These T cell receptor beta chains were read from a single sample in a study of T cell responses to AZD1222 COVID-19 vaccine. Sequencing used immunoSEQ multiplex PCR; TCRdb keeps in-frame clones, though not all of them. The table includes 180,000 or so clones, approximately 91% detected once. Specimen: peripheral blood, collected 28 days after the second AZD1222 dose. Receptors originate from an adult who received the AZD1222 COVID-19 vaccine. The CDR3 runs from the conserved cysteine through the conserved F or W. The order of the fields is D gene, V gene, clone size, CDR3 protein. A D gene is named only where the DNA matches it firmly. Not every row has a clone size; where given, it reads once, few, many or a size class.

-	TRBV12-3/TRBV12-4	-	CASSPTGSQPQHF
-	TRBV9	-	CASSALVYGSGANVLTF
TRBD2	TRBV7-2	-	CASSLTSGLAGGRADTQYF
TRBD1	TRBV2	-	CASQGGRPPYEQYF
-	TRBV27	once	CASSLSTVNEQFF
TRBD2	TRBV4-1	-	CASSLSTSGLREQYF
TRBD2	TRBV7-9	-	CASSLGLAGRVAEQYF
TRBD1	TRBV3-1/TRBV3-2	-	CASSRLTGGGYTF
-	TRBV3-1/TRBV3-2	-	CASSQGGGVAYNEQFF
TRBD1	TRBV5-1	-	CASSLGGGTGTDTQYF
TRBD1	TRBV4-1	once	CASSQVPGQGATNEKLFF
-	TRBV4-2	-	CASSPGQVSTDTQYF
-	TRBV27	-	CASSFGQSYEQYF
-	TRBV7-3	-	CASSIQAGELFF
-	TRBV7-9	-	CASSLQGTPLHF
-	TRBV7-8	-	CASSLSGSGTEAFF
-	TRBV9	-	CASSPSDSGRDTQYF
-	TRBV19	-	CASSGSGTEEYGYTF
-	TRBV27	-	CASSARFTGELFF
TRBD1	TRBV25-1	-	CASSGTGWAIWNTIYF
-	TRBV2	-	CASSGDLQETQYF
TRBD2	TRBV27	once	CASSLYGGSPNEQFF
TRBD1	TRBV3-1/TRBV3-2	once	CASSQARTGRNNYGYTF
-	TRBV7-8	-	CASSSRRLNTDTQYF
-	TRBV3-1/TRBV3-2	-	CASSWTSLSYEQYF
-	TRBV21-1	-	CASSFDRPGSKETQYF
-	TRBV6-2/TRBV6-3	-	CASSYLTHRETQYF
-	TRBV2	-	CASSAGDFGTEAFF
-	TRBV13	-	CASSPGITGELFF